One and the same sample provided the 15 T cell receptor beta chains below, sequenced in a study of T cell repertoires in cytomegalovirus infection (dated by TCRdb to the late 2010s). Antigen specificity for these receptors is unknown. Sequencing used an Illumina HiSeq 1500. Using fastp at Q25 and MiXCR, TCRdb reprocessed the public reads and kept productive beta chains. Identical CDR3 proteins give one entry, which carries the most common genes and DNA. The sample profile shows about 130,000 distinct CDR3 sequences; 20% to 30% of them were found once. Together, the top ten hold roughly 33% of the sample. The sample comprised PBMCs, sequenced either directly or after in vitro stimulation (not recorded which). These receptors were taken from a human donor in good health (CMV status not recorded). Some clones in this sample may be carry-over from other donors' samples.

In this sample, this clonotype turned up a few times. The rearrangement joins TRBV19 to TRBJ2-6, with D perhaps matching TRBD1 (6 bases). V lost 3 bases and J lost 1, with 10 bases in between. The CDR3 spans 16 residues. Germline V gene sequence: CDR1 LNHDA, CDR2 SQIVND (reference sequence). The CDR3 bases are TGTGCCAGTAGTATGGAAGGGGGTTCTGGGGCCAACGTCCTGACTTTC. Amino acid sequence: CASSMEGGSGANVLTF.

Ten or more counts support this clonotype. The genes are TRBV7-2 and TRBJ2-3; no clear D. V was trimmed by 2 bases and J by 4 bases, leaving 13 bases between them. Per the germline V gene, CDR1 is SGHTA and CDR2 is FQGNSA. The CDR3 is made up of 15 amino acids. The CDR3 region has the DNA TGTGCCAGCAGCTTATCGCTCCTCGGAGCAGATACGCAGTATTTT. Residues: CASSLSLLGADTQYF. The full variable domain, in which reference TRBV7-2 and TRBJ2-3 provide the parts outside the CDR3, is GAGVSQSPSNKVTEKGKDVELRCDPISGHTALYWYRQSLGQGLEFLIYFQGNSAPDKSGLPSDRFSAERTGGSVSTLTIQRTQQEDSAVYLCASSLSLLGADTQYFGPGTRLTVL.

The J gene is TRBJ2-5, the V gene TRBV11-2, with D perhaps TRBD2 (6 bases). Trimming cost V 5 bases and J 2 bases, with 18 bases left between them. The CDR3 has 16 residues. Germline CDR1 reads SGHAT; CDR2 reads FQNNGV. This chain's CDR3 is CASSLRVGLTQETQYF. The CDR3, as DNA: TGTGCCAGCAGCCTTAGAGTGGGACTGACACAAGAGACCCAGTACTTC.

This clonotype was seen more than once but under ten times. The V and J genes are TRBV7-9 and TRBJ1-2; 9 bases are shared with TRBD1. The CDR3 has 12 amino acids. Trimming at V came to 3 bases and at J to 11 bases, leaving 4 bases not matched to a gene. The germline V gene has CDR1 SEHNR and CDR2 FQNEAQ (reference sequence). The CDR3: CASSLGTGPYTF. CDR3 sequence (DNA): TGTGCCAGCAGCTTGGGGACAGGGCCTTACACCTTC.

The genes are TRBV9 and TRBJ1-1; D is undetermined. This CDR3 is built from 14 residues. Per the germline V gene, CDR1 is SGDLS and CDR2 is YYNGEE. With 0 bases removed from V and 4 bases from J, the gap between germline ends came to 10 bases. The CDR3 sequence is CASSVGPSSTEAFF. For the CDR3, the DNA is TGTGCCAGCAGCGTAGGCCCGTCGAGCACTGAAGCTTTCTTT.

J is TRBJ2-7 and V is TRBV9, with 9 bases aligning to TRBD2. The J segment lost 4 bases and the V segment lost 0 bases, leaving 8 bases of the junction unmatched. This CDR3 has 16 residues. CDR1 is SGDLS, CDR2 YYNGEE, per germline. The CDR3 sequence: CASSVGAAGGHYEQYF. The CDR3 region has the DNA TGTGCCAGCAGCGTAGGCGCAGCGGGAGGCCATTACGAGCAGTACTTC.

This clonotype was counted a few times. The chain links TRBV7-8 to TRBJ1-5; no clear D. The V gene lost 5 bases and the J gene lost 0 bases, with 11 bases spanning the gap. Germline V CDR1 and CDR2: SGHVS, FQNEAQ. The CDR3 runs 15 residues. The CDR3 DNA sequence: TGTGCCAGCAGCCCACAGAAGATTAGCAATCAGCCCCAGCATTTT. Its protein product is CASSPQKISNQPQHF.

The chain combines TRBV9 with TRBJ2-3; D is perhaps TRBD2 (6 bases). This CDR3 spans 16 amino acids. CDR1 and CDR2 from the germline V gene are SGDLS and YYNGEE. The germline V and J ends were trimmed by 0 bases and 2 bases, with 13 bases remaining between them. CDR3 protein: CASSVGSSGDTDTQYF. The DNA of the CDR3 is TGTGCCAGCAGCGTAGGGAGTAGCGGAGACACAGATACGCAGTATTTT.

V and J are TRBV12-3 or TRBV12-4 and TRBJ2-7; D is undetermined. Trimming took 3 bases from V and 1 from J, leaving 7 bases between them. This CDR3 is 13 amino acids long. The CDR3 loop is CASSFRVSYEQYF. CDR3 coding DNA: TGTGCCAGCAGTTTTAGGGTTTCCTACGAGCAGTACTTC.

This clonotype was seen many times. The chain links TRBV11-3 to TRBJ2-2, with D possibly being TRBD1 or TRBD2 (5 bases each). This CDR3 spans 18 amino acids. CDR1 is SGHNT and CDR2 is YENEEA in the germline V gene. V dropped 0 bases and J dropped 2 bases, with 16 bases sitting between them. Here the CDR3 reads CASSLDQAGSANTGELFF. The CDR3 nucleotides read TGTGCCAGCAGCTTAGATCAAGCAGGGAGCGCCAACACCGGGGAGCTGTTTTTT.

This clonotype was detected only a few times. V is TRBV5-1 and J is TRBJ2-1; 11 bases map to TRBD2. After removal of 4 bases from V and 5 bases from J, the junction contained 5 bases not matched to a gene. The CDR3 is 15 residues long. Germline V gene data show CDR1 as SGHRS and CDR2 as YFSETQ. CDR3 nucleotides: TGCGCCAGCAGCGAGGGGACTAGCGGCCACAATGAGCAGTTCTTC. It codes for CASSEGTSGHNEQFF.

In this sample, this clonotype turned up a few times. The V and J genes are TRBV7-2 and TRBJ2-1; 10 nucleotides line up with TRBD1. The CDR3 is 17 residues long. The junction had 14 bases not matched to a gene; V was cut back by 3 bases and J by 9 bases. The germline CDR1 and CDR2 sequences are SGHTA and FQGNSA. The CDR3 region is CASSFSNPGQGFREQFF. CDR3 nucleotide sequence: TGTGCCAGCAGCTTTAGTAATCCGGGACAGGGGTTTCGTGAGCAGTTCTTC.

The J gene is TRBJ2-1, the V gene TRBV19; 10 bases map to TRBD1. Looked up from germline, CDR1 is LNHDA and CDR2 is SQIVND (reference sequence). The trim removed 10 bases at V and 2 bases at J, leaving 8 bases unmatched. CDR3 size: 15 residues. In DNA, the CDR3 is TGTGCCACAGATGACAGGGGGCGTCCCTACAATGAGCAGTTCTTC. Translation gives CATDDRGRPYNEQFF.

The chain couples TRBV12-5 to TRBJ1-1, with D unclear. With 7 bases removed from V and 3 bases from J, the gap between germline ends came to 9 bases. The CDR3 is 12 residues long. Germline CDR1 reads LGHNT; CDR2 reads FRNRAP. The CDR3 reads CASALSYTEAFF. The CDR3 bases are TGTGCTAGTGCCCTTTCCTACACTGAAGCTTTCTTT.

The rearrangement joins TRBV2 to TRBJ2-2, with TRBD2 matching over 14 bases. The CDR3 has 18 residues. With V trimmed by 4 bases and J by 0 bases, 4 bases remained unmatched. Germline V gene sequence: CDR1 SNHLY, CDR2 FYNNEI. Written as DNA, the CDR3 is TGTGCCAGCAGTGCCCGACTAGCGGGAGGGCCGAACACCGGGGAGCTGTTTTTT. As protein: CASSARLAGGPNTGELFF.